One and the same sample provided the 27 T cell receptor beta chains below, sequenced in a study of CXCR3-negative and CXCR3-positive naive CD8 T cells. UMI labels and 5' RACE were used to prepare the TRB cDNA libraries. TCRdb reprocessed the 5' RACE reads and keeps a single row for each CDR3 protein, giving no DNA. This sample's table reports 50,000 to 60,000 distinct CDR3 sequences. Specimen: naive CXCR3- CD8+ T cells from blood. Subset denoted: CD45RO-CCR7+CD27+CD95- naive CD8+ T cells lacking CXCR3 (TNR3-). These receptors were taken from a human donor in good health. Some clones in this sample may be carry-over from other donors' samples.

This chain uses TRBV25-1 with TRBJ2-1. Germline-derived CDR1 and CDR2 are MGHDK and SYGVNS. The CDR3 loop spans 11 amino acids. CDR3 sequence reads: CATGSYNEQFF.

The chain combines TRBV7-9 with TRBJ2-7; there is no DNA to check the TCRdb D call of TRBD1. Germline-derived CDR1 and CDR2 are SEHNR and FQNEAQ (reference sequence). CDR3 length: 15 amino acids. The chain's CDR3 is CASSPNYRGPYEQYF.

The chain carries TRBV28 and TRBJ2-7. The CDR3 consists of 15 residues. Germline V gives CDR1 MDHEN, CDR2 SYDVKM. The CDR3 reads CASSFLTGATYEQYF.

The CDR3 loop reads CASSDHPNEQFF. This chain joins TRBV21-1 and TRBJ2-1. TRBV21-1 is a known pseudogene. CDR3 length equals 12 residues.

The V gene is TRBV9, the J gene TRBJ2-1; TCRdb picks TRBD2, but there is no DNA to check that call. The CDR3 sequence is 15 residues long. Germline CDR1 SGDLS, CDR2 YYNGEE. This CDR3 reads CASSVGSGGVLEQFF.

The chain uses TRBV29-1 and TRBJ1-1; the TRBD1 assignment by TCRdb is unverifiable without DNA. From germline, CDR1 is SQVTM and CDR2 ANQGSEA. CDR3 length: 13 amino acids. The CDR3 spells CSVTRDRALEAFF.

V usage is TRBV29-1 and J usage is TRBJ2-7; TCRdb proposes TRBD2, but this gene call is untestable without DNA. There are 13 residues in the CDR3. Germline CDR1 reads SQVTM; CDR2 reads ANQGSEA. CDR3 residues: CSAVSGGAYEQYF.

This rearrangement joins TRBV7-6 to TRBJ2-3. Germline CDR1 is SGHVS and CDR2 is FNYEAQ. There are 12 residues in the CDR3. CDR3 amino acids: CASSLRTDTQYF.

J is TRBJ2-2 and V is TRBV29-1; TCRdb picks TRBD2, but there is no DNA to check that call. CDR3 length: 13 residues. Germline V lookup: CDR1 SQVTM, CDR2 ANQGSEA. The CDR3 here is CSVAAGGTGELFF.

The chain couples TRBV6-5 to TRBJ2-2; TCRdb designates TRBD2, a call that cannot be tested without DNA. The CDR3 extends over 17 amino acids. Germline V gives CDR1 MNHEY, CDR2 SVGAGI. CDR3 residues: CASSYSTGLANTGELFF.

The chain employs TRBV10-3 and TRBJ2-3; TCRdb lists TRBD2, though no DNA is available to test this call. The CDR3 has 15 amino acids. The germline V gene has CDR1 ENHRY and CDR2 SYGVKD. CDR3 sequence: CAISVERGGTDTQYF.

The chain joins TRBV7-6 to TRBJ2-1; TCRdb's D call, TRBD1, is unchecked because there is no DNA. Germline V lookup: CDR1 SGHVS, CDR2 FNYEAQ. This CDR3 has 13 residues. CDR3 region: CASSLEGVDEQFF.

V usage is TRBV28 and J usage is TRBJ2-1; there is no DNA to check the TCRdb D call of TRBD1. Per the germline V gene, CDR1 is MDHEN and CDR2 is SYDVKM. The CDR3 is made up of 13 amino acids. The CDR3 protein is CASTPPGGNEQFF.

The chain has TRBV15 and TRBJ2-1; the TRBD1 assignment by TCRdb is unverifiable without DNA. The CDR3 sequence is 15 residues long. Germline values: CDR1 LNHNV, CDR2 YYDKDF (reference sequence). CDR3 sequence: CATSIRTGDYNEQFF. The full variable domain, completed using reference TRBV15 and TRBJ2-1, is DAMVIQNPRYQVTQFGKPVTLSCSQTLNHNVMYWYQQKSSQAPKLLFHYYDKDFNNEADTPDNFQSRRPNTSFCFLDIRSPGLGDTAMYLCATSIRTGDYNEQFFGPGTRLTVL.

The chain carries TRBV4-3 and TRBJ2-1. The germline V gene encodes CDR1 LGHNA and CDR2 YSLEER. This CDR3 has 14 residues. CDR3 amino acids: CASSQDWLADEQFF.

The chain couples TRBV29-1 to TRBJ1-2; TCRdb lists TRBD1, though no DNA is available to test this call. Per the germline V gene, CDR1 is SQVTM and CDR2 is ANQGSEA. The CDR3 spans 13 residues. Here the CDR3 reads CSVRDRGLYGYTF.

The chain recombines TRBV11-2 with TRBJ1-2; TCRdb reports TRBD1, a call that lacks DNA to check it against. Germline CDR1 reads SGHAT; CDR2 reads FQNNGV. The CDR3 contains 15 residues. The CDR3 protein is CASSLAPQGARGYTF.

The chain combines TRBV6-5 with TRBJ2-1; TCRdb's assignment of TRBD1 cannot be checked, as there is no DNA. The germline CDR1 and CDR2 sequences are MNHEY and SVGAGI. This CDR3 has 14 residues. The CDR3 protein is CASSYGRGLDEQFF.

The chain combines TRBV7-9 with TRBJ1-2; TCRdb selects TRBD1, and the lack of DNA leaves this call unchecked. Germline CDR1 reads SEHNR; CDR2 reads FQNEAQ (reference sequence). The CDR3 consists of 15 residues. CDR3: CASSLSMVQAGGYTF.

The gene calls are TRBV12-3 or TRBV12-4 and TRBJ1-1; no DNA is available, so the TRBD1 call from TCRdb remains unchecked. CDR3 size: 12 residues. CDR3 loop: CASSLAGQEAFF.

CDR3 residues: CASSFIGLAGNTDTQYF. The chain combines TRBV12-3 or TRBV12-4 with TRBJ2-3; the TCRdb call, TRBD2, lacks DNA for checking. The CDR3 is 17 residues long.

The chain recombines TRBV27 with TRBJ2-7; the TRBD2 assignment by TCRdb is unverifiable without DNA. Germline V gene lookup returns CDR1 MNHEY and CDR2 SMNVEV (reference sequence). This CDR3 region has 14 residues. Here the CDR3 reads CASSPRGIAHEQYF.

The chain joins TRBV15 to TRBJ2-6; TCRdb indicates TRBD1, and absent DNA this call remains unverified. The CDR3 length is 17 residues. Germline V gene data show CDR1 as LNHNV and CDR2 as YYDKDF (reference sequence). CDR3 amino acids: CATSRLDGGAGANVLTF.

The chain is built from TRBV20-1 and TRBJ1-1. Germline V gives CDR1 DFQATT, CDR2 SNEGSKA (reference sequence). CDR3 length: 13 amino acids. This CDR3 is CSASSGGATEAFF.

This rearrangement joins TRBV12-3 or TRBV12-4 to TRBJ2-1. The CDR3 is 14 residues long. This CDR3 reads CASRVDTRVHEQFF.

The chain carries TRBV7-9 and TRBJ2-3; TCRdb picks TRBD1, but there is no DNA to check that call. This CDR3 has 16 amino acids. Germline assignment: CDR1 SEHNR and CDR2 FQNEAQ (reference sequence). The CDR3 reads CASSLAPGQGTDTQYF. Full variable domain (remainder filled in from reference TRBV7-9 and TRBJ2-3): DTGVSQNPRHKITKRGQNVTFRCDPISEHNRLYWYRQTLGQGPEFLTYFQNEAQLEKSRLLSDRFSAERPKGSFSTLEIQRTEQGDSAMYLCASSLAPGQGTDTQYFGPGTRLTVL.

The genes are TRBV7-2 and TRBJ2-7; TCRdb picks TRBD1, but there is no DNA to check that call. CDR1 is SGHTA, CDR2 FQGNSA, per germline. The CDR3 covers 15 residues. CDR3 protein: CASSPDRAFSYEQYF.